Below, one T cell receptor (beta chain) is given with its context. No antigen is known for it. Using immunoSEQ multiplex PCR, the repertoire was profiled, and TCRdb retains in-frame clones only, with some absent. The table records fewer than 350,000 clones, around nine tenths of them present only once. These data originate in a study of shared clonotypes between healthy human individuals. Each sample came from a Caucasian adult donor living in Nashville, Tennessee. Germline assignment: CDR1 GTSNPN and CDR2 SVGIG (reference sequence). The CDR3 spans 12 residues. Trimming cost V 0 bases and J 6 bases, with 8 bases left between them. Broader study findings: Rarefaction revealed incomplete sorted-subset sequencing despite large depth. Naive subsets usually exceeded memory subsets in estimated richness. Shared across a few donors were around 5% of the naive CD4 clonotypes.

Sample: memory CD8+ T cells sorted from blood. The subset here: CD45RO+ cells pooled with CCR7-negative TemRA cells. The J gene is TRBJ1-1, the V gene TRBV30, with D unresolved. This receptor was obtained from a man aged 18 to 30 in good health. The CDR3 sequence: CAWSVIRPEAFF. Written as DNA, the CDR3 is TGTGCCTGGAGTGTGATTAGACCTGAAGCTTTCTTT.